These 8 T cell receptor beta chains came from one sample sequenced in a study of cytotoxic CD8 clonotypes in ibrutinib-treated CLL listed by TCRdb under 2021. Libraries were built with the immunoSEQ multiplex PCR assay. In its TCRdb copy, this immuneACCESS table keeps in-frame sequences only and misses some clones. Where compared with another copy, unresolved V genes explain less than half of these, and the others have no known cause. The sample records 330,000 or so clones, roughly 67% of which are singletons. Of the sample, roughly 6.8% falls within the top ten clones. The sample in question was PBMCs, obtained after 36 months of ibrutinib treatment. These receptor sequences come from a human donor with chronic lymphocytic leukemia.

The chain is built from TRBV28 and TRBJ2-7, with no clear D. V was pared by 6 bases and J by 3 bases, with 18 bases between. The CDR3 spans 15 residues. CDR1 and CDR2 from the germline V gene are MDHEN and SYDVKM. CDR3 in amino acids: CASSPDRYYYYEQYF. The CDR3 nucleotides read TGTGCCAGCAGCCCCGACCGTTACTACTACTACGAGCAGTACTTC.

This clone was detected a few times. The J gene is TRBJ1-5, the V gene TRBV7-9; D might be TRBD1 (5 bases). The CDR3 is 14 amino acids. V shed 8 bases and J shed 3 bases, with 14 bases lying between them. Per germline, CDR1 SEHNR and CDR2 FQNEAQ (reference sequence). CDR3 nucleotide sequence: TGTGCCAGCGGTCATGGGGGTACCAATCAGCCCCAGCATTTT. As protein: CASGHGGTNQPQHF.

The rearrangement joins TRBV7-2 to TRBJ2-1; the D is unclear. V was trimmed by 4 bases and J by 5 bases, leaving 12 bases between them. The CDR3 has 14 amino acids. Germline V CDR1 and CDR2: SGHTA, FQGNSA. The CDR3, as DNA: TGTGCCAGCAGCTCGACAACCCTCAACAATGAGCAGTTCTTC. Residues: CASSSTTLNNEQFF.

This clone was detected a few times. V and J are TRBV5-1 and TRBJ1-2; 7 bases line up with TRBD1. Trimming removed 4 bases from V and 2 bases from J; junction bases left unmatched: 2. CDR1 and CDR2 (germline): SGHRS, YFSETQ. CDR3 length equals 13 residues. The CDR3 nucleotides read TGCGCCAGCAGCGCGGGACAGAACTATGGCTACACCTTC. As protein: CASSAGQNYGYTF.

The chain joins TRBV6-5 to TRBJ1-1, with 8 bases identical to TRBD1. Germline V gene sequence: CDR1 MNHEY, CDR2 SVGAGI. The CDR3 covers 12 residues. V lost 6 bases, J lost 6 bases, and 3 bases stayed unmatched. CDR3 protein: CASRATGAEAFF. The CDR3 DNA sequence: TGTGCCAGCAGGGCGACAGGGGCTGAAGCTTTCTTT.

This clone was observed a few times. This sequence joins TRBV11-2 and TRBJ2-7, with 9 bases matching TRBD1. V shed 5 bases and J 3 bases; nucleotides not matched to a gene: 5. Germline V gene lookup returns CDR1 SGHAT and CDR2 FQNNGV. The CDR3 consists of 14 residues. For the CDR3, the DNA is TGTGCCAGCAGCCGTGGGACAGGGCTCTACGAGCAGTACTTC. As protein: CASSRGTGLYEQYF.

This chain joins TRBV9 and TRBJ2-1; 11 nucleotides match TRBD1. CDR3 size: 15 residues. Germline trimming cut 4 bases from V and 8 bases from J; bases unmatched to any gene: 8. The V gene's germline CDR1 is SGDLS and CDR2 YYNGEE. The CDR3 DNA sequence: TGTGCCAGCAGCTCCCGGACAGGGGGCCGAGATGAGCAGTTCTTC. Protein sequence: CASSSRTGGRDEQFF.

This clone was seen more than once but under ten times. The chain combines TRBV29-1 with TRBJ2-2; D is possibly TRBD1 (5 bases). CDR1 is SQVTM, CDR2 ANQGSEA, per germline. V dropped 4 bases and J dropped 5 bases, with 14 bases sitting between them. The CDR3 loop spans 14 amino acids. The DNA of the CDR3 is TGCAGCGTTGTCCTCTCAGGGATTACCGGGGAGCTGTTTTTT. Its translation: CSVVLSGITGELFF.